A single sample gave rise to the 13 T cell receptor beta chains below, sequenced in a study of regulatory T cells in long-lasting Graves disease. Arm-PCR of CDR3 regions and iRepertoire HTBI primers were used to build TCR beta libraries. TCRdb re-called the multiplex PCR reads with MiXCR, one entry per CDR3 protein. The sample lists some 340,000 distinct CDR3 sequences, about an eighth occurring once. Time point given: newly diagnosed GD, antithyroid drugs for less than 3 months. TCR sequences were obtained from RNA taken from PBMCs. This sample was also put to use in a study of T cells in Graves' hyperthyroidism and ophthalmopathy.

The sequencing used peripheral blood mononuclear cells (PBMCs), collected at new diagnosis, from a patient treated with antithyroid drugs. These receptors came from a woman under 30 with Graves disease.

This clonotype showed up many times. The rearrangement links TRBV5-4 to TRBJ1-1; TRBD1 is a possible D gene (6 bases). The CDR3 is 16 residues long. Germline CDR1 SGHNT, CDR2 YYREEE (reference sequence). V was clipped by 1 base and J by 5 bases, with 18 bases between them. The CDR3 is CASSLNPTGIGTEAFF. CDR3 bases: TGTGCCAGCAGCTTGAATCCTACAGGGATAGGTACTGAAGCTTTCTTT.

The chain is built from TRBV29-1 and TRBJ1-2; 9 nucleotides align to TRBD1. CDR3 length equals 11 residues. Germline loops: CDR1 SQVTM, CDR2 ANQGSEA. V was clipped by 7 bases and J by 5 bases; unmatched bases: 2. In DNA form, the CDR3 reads TGCAGCGCCGGGACAGGGTATGGCTACACCTTC. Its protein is CSAGTGYGYTF.

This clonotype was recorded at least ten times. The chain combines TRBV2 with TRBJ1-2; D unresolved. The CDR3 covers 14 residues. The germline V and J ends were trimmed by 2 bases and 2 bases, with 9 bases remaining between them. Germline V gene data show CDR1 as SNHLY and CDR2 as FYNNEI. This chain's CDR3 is CASSERAGNYGYTF. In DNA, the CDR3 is TGTGCCAGCAGTGAAAGGGCCGGGAACTATGGCTACACCTTC.

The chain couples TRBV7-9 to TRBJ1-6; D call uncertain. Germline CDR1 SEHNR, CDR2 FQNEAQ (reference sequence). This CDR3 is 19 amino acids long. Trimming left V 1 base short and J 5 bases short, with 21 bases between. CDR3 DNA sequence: TGTGCCAGCAGCTTAGTTCTTGGCCGAGAGATGGAGGATAATTCACCCCTCCACTTT. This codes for CASSLVLGREMEDNSPLHF. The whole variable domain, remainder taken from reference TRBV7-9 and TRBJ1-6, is DTGVSQNPRHKITKRGQNVTFRCDPISEHNRLYWYRQTLGQGPEFLTYFQNEAQLEKSRLLSDRFSAERPKGSFSTLEIQRTEQGDSAMYLCASSLVLGREMEDNSPLHFGNGTRLTVT.

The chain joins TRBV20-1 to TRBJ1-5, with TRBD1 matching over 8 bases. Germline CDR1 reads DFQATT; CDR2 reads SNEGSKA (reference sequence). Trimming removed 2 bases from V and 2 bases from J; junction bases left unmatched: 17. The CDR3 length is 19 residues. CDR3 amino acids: CSARPQGGGKGGGNQPQHF. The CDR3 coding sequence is TGCAGTGCTAGACCACAGGGGGGGGGGAAGGGCGGCGGCAATCAGCCCCAGCATTTT.

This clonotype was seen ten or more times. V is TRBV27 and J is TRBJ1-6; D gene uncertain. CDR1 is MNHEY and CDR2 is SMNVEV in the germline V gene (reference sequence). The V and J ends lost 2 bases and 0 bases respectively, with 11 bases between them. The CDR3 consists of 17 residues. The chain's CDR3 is CASSLGVLSSYNSPLHF. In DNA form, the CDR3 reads TGTGCCAGCAGTTTAGGAGTACTTAGCTCCTATAATTCACCCCTCCACTTT.

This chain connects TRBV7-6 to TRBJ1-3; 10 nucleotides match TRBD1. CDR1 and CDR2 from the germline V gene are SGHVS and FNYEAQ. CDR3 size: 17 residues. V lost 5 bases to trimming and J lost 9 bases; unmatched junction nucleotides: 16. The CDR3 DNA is TGTGCCAGCAGCCCTCAGAGGCCGGGACAGGGGTGGGTCACCATATATTTT. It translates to CASSPQRPGQGWVTIYF. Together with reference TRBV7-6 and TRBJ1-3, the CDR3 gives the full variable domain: GAGVSQSPRYKVTKRGQDVALRCDPISGHVSLYWYRQALGQGPEFLTYFNYEAQQDKSGLPNDRFSAERPEGSISTLTIQRTEQRDSAMYRCASSPQRPGQGWVTIYFGEGSWLTVV.

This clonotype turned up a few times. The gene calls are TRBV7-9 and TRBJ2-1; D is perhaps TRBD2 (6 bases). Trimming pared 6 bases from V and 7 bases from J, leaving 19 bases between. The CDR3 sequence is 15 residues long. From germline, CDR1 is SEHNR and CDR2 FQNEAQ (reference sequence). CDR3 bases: TGTGCCAGCAGGGGGGACTCCACCCCTTTAAATGAGCAGTTCTTC. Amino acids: CASRGDSTPLNEQFF.

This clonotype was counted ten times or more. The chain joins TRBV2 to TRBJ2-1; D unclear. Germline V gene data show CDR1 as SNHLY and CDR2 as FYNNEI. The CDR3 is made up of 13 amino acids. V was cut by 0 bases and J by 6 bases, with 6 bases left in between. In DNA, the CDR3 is TGTGCCAGCAGTGAAGCGTGGTTCAATGAGCAGTTCTTC. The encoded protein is CASSEAWFNEQFF.

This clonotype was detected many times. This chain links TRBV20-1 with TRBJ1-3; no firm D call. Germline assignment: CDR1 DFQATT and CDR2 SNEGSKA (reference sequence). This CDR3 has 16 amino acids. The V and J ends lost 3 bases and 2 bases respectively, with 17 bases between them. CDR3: CSASPTASKTGNTIYF. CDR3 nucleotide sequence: TGCAGTGCTAGCCCCACAGCGTCCAAAACTGGAAACACCATATATTTT.

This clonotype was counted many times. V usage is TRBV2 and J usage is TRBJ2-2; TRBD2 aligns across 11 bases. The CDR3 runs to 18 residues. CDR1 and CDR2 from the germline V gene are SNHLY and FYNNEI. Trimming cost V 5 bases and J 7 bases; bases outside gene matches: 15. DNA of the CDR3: TGTGCCAGCAGTCCCTGGGGACTAGCGGAGTTTGTGGACGGGGAGCTGTTTTTT. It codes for CASSPWGLAEFVDGELFF.

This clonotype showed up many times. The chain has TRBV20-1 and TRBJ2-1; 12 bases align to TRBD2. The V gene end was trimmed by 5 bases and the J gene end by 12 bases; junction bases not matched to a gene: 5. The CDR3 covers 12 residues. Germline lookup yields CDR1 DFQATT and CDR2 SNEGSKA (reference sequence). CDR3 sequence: CSAWTSGTGQFF. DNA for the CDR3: TGCAGTGCTTGGACTAGCGGGACCGGGCAGTTCTTC.

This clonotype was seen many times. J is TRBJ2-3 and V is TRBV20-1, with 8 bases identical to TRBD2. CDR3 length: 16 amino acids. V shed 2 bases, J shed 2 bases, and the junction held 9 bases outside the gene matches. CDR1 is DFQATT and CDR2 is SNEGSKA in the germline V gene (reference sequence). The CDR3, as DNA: TGCAGTGCTAGATTAACCGGGACTAGATACACAGATACGCAGTATTTT. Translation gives CSARLTGTRYTDTQYF.